These 9 T cell receptor beta chains were all obtained from the same sample, sequenced in a study of blood T cell repertoires in COVID-19 (dated by TCRdb to about 2020). The method was the immunoSEQ multiplex PCR assay. Entries here come from immuneACCESS through TCRdb and include only in-frame sequences with V and J called. Some clones fail to appear in such tables; in the studies checked, an unresolved V gene covers under half of the shortfall, and the cause of the remainder is unknown. The sample contains 120,000 to 150,000 clones, 80% to 85% of them found a single time. The ten largest clones represent about 4.3% of the sample. Material for sequencing was peripheral blood. All receptors derive from a woman of 80 years or more with acute or convalescent COVID-19.

V and J are TRBV6-5 and TRBJ1-2, with 9 bases that match TRBD1. With V trimmed by 10 bases and J by 3 bases, 12 bases remained unmatched. The CDR3 length is 15 residues. CDR1 and CDR2 from the germline V gene are MNHEY and SVGAGI. CDR3 residues: CATTGQGLPDYGYTF. The CDR3 DNA reads as TGTGCCACGACGGGACAGGGTTTGCCAGACTATGGCTACACCTTC.

This chain joins TRBV19 and TRBJ2-1; D is unclear. This CDR3 spans 19 amino acids. From germline, CDR1 is LNHDA and CDR2 SQIVND (reference sequence). V lost 3 bases to trimming and J lost 8 bases, with 29 bases between them. The CDR3 DNA follows: TGTGCCAGTAGTATTTCTTGGTTTCGTTCCAGACTCGAACGGGATGAGCAGTTCTTC. It specifies CASSISWFRSRLERDEQFF.

V and J are TRBV24-1 and TRBJ2-5; possibly TRBD2 for D (6 bases). The germline gives CDR1 KGHDR, CDR2 SFDVKD. Trimming stripped 5 bases from V and 4 bases from J, with 13 bases between. The CDR3 covers 14 residues. The chain's CDR3 is CATSVGAGGETQYF. The CDR3 region has the DNA TGTGCCACCAGTGTAGGGGCCGGGGGAGAGACCCAGTACTTC.

The chain combines TRBV28 with TRBJ1-4, with TRBD1 matching 9 bases. V lost 5 bases, J lost 5 bases, and 12 bases stayed unmatched. The CDR3 extends over 17 amino acids. Germline values: CDR1 MDHEN, CDR2 SYDVKM. The CDR3 loop reads CASSPGTGTNPNEKLFF. In DNA form, the CDR3 reads TGTGCCAGCAGTCCCGGGACAGGGACAAACCCGAATGAAAAACTGTTTTTT.

The CDR3: CASKDPYEQTRFF. In DNA form, the CDR3 reads TGTGCCAGCAAAGACCCATATGAACAGACAAGGTTCTTT. V gene TRBV7-7 combines with J gene TRBJ1-1, with D hard to call. Germline CDR1 and CDR2: SSHAT and FNYEAQ (reference sequence). The CDR3 totals 13 residues. Trimming removed 7 bases at V and 14 bases at J, with 23 bases between.

V usage is TRBV28 and J usage is TRBJ2-7, with D hard to call. CDR1 and CDR2 from the germline V gene are MDHEN and SYDVKM. The CDR3 totals 14 residues. Trimming stripped 6 bases from V and 2 bases from J, with 14 bases between. CDR3: CASSPRLEAYEQYF. CDR3 nucleotides: TGTGCCAGCAGCCCTCGGCTTGAGGCCTACGAGCAGTACTTC.

The J gene is TRBJ2-2, the V gene TRBV7-9; D might be TRBD1 (6 bases). Germline CDR1 reads SEHNR; CDR2 reads FQNEAQ (reference sequence). V was trimmed by 5 bases and J by 3 bases, leaving 16 bases between them. The CDR3 runs to 16 residues. The CDR3 bases are TGTGCCAGCAGCGGCCGTAAGGGACATCACACCGGGGAGCTGTTTTTT. Protein: CASSGRKGHHTGELFF.

The V and J genes are TRBV30 and TRBJ2-1; D may be TRBD1 (5 bases). Between the trimmed V and J ends, which lost 0 bases and 0 bases, there was a span of 9 bases. Germline CDR1 reads GTSNPN; CDR2 reads SVGIG (reference sequence). The CDR3 totals 15 residues. CDR3 loop: CAWSVDDSSYNEQFF. The CDR3 DNA reads TGTGCCTGGAGTGTGGATGACAGCTCCTACAATGAGCAGTTCTTC.

With regard to this clone: The sample contains more than one DNA sequence encoding this CDR3. The chain combines TRBV5-1 with TRBJ2-3; D uncertain. CDR1 and CDR2 from the germline V gene are SGHRS and YFSETQ. The CDR3 is made up of 16 amino acids. Trimming left V 0 bases short and J 3 bases short, with 14 bases between. CDR3 loop: CASSLGSGPRTDTQYF. In DNA form, the CDR3 reads TGCGCCAGCAGCTTGGGGTCAGGCCCAAGGACAGATACGCAGTATTTT.